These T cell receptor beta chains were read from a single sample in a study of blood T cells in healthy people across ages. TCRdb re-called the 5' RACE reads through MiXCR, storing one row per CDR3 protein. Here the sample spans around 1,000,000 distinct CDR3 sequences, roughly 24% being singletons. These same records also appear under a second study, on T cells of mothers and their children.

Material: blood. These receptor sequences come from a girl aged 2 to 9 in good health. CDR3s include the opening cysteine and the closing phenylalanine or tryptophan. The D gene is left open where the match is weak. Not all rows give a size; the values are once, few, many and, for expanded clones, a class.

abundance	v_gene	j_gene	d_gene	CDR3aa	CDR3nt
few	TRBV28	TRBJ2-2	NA	CASRGRSRTGELFF	TGTGCCAGCCGGGGGAGGAGTCGCACCGGGGAGCTGTTTTTT
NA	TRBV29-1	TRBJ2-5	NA	CSVAAPAQETQYF	TGCAGCGTTGCGGCCCCTGCCCAAGAGACCCAGTACTTC
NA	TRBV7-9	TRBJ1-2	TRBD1	CASSGSALRGLEDGYTF	TGTGCCAGCAGCGGTTCGGCCCTCAGGGGGCTTGAGGATGGCTACACCTTC
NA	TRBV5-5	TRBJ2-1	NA	CASSLVRVPYNEQFF	TGTGCCAGCAGCTTGGTAAGGGTCCCCTACAATGAGCAGTTCTTC
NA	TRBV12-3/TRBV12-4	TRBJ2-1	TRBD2	CASSFGLAGGRVYNEQFF	TGTGCCAGCAGTTTTGGACTAGCGGGGGGGCGGGTCTACAATGAGCAGTTCTTC
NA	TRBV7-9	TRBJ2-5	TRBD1	CASSSQTGGETQYF	TGTGCCAGCAGCTCACAAACAGGGGGAGAGACCCAGTACTTC
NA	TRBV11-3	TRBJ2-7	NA	CASSLIPGRYNHEQYF	TGTGCCAGCAGCTTGATTCCGGGCCGCTACAACCACGAGCAGTACTTC
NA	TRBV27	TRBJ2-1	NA	CASGPGPYNEQFF	TGTGCCAGCGGCCCGGGTCCTTACAATGAGCAGTTCTTC
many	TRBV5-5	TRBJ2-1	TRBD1	CASSLGQGEVFEQFF	TGTGCCAGCAGCTTAGGACAGGGTGAGGTTTTTGAGCAGTTCTTC
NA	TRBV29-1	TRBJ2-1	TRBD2	CSVEAILAGETYNEQFF	TGCAGCGTTGAAGCAATCCTAGCGGGGGAGACCTACAATGAGCAGTTCTTC
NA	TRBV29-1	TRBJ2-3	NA	CSVKGQHTDTQYF	TGCAGCGTAAAGGGCCAACACACAGATACGCAGTATTTT
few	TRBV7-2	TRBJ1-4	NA	CASSLDGGGYEKLFF	TGTGCCAGCAGCTTAGACGGCGGAGGCTATGAAAAACTGTTTTTT
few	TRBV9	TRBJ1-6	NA	CASSDGNSPLHF	TGTGCCAGCAGCGACGGCAATTCACCCCTCCACTTT
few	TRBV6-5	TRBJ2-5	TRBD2	CASSYGGGGTLQETQYF	TGTGCCAGCAGTTACGGAGGCGGGGGGACTCTACAAGAGACCCAGTACTTC
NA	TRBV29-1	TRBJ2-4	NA	CSVVGQAKNIQYF	TGCAGCGTTGTCGGACAGGCCAAAAACATTCAGTACTTC
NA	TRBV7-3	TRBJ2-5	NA	CASNLTSGAGQETQYF	TGTGCCAGCAACTTAACGTCGGGCGCCGGCCAAGAGACCCAGTACTTC
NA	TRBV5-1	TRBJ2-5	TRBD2	CASSLGRLAGATTETQYF	TGCGCCAGCAGCTTGGGGCGCCTAGCGGGGGCTACGACAGAGACCCAGTACTTC
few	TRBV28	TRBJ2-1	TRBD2	CASSPKQRGLAGESSEQFF	TGTGCCAGCAGTCCCAAACAACGGGGACTAGCGGGGGAAAGCAGTGAGCAGTTCTTC
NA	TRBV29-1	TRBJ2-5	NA	CSVDRAGQETQYF	TGCAGCGTTGACAGGGCAGGGCAAGAGACCCAGTACTTC
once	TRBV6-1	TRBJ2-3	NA	CASRQGPDTQYF	TGTGCCAGCAGACAGGGCCCCGATACGCAGTATTTT
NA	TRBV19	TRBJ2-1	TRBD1	CASSIEGTGYNEQFF	TGTGCCAGTAGTATAGAAGGGACAGGGTACAATGAGCAGTTCTTC
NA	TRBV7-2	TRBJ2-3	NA	CASSLTSGSTTDTQYF	TGTGCCAGCAGCTTAACTTCAGGCTCCACCACAGATACGCAGTATTTT
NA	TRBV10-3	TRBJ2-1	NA	CAISDGGPYNEQFF	TGTGCCATCAGTGATGGGGGGCCCTACAATGAGCAGTTCTTC
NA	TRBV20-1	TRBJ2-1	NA	CSARRGQLYNEQFF	TGCAGTGCTAGACGAGGACAGCTTTACAATGAGCAGTTCTTC
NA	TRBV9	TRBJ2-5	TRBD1	CASNGQGAVGETQYF	TGTGCCAGCAACGGACAGGGGGCAGTCGGAGAGACCCAGTACTTC
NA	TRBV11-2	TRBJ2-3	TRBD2	CASSSFLAGATDTQYF	TGTGCCAGCAGCTCCTTCTTAGCGGGAGCGACAGATACGCAGTATTTT
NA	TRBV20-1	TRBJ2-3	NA	CSASRSGGDTQYF	TGCAGTGCTAGTAGATCAGGAGGAGATACGCAGTATTTT
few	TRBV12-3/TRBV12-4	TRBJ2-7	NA	CVSSLGFDWGQRDEQYF	TGTGTCAGCAGTTTAGGGTTCGATTGGGGACAAAGGGACGAGCAGTACTTC
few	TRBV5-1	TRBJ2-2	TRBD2	CASSLGASGYTGELFF	TGCGCCAGCAGCTTGGGGGCTAGCGGCTACACCGGGGAGCTGTTTTTT
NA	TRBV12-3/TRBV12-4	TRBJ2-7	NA	CASSLLFGNEQYF	TGTGCCAGCAGTTTACTCTTCGGAAACGAGCAGTACTTC
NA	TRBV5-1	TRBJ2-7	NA	CASREQAPYEQYF	TGCGCCAGCAGGGAACAGGCACCCTACGAGCAGTACTTC